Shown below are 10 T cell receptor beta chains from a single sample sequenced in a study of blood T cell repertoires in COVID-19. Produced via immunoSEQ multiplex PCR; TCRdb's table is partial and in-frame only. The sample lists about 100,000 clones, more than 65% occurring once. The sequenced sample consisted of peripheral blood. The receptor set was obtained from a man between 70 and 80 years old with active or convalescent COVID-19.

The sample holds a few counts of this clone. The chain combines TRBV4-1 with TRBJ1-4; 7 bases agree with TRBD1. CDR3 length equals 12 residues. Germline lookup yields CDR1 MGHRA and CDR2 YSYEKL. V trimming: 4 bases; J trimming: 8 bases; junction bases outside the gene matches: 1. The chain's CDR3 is CASSLDREKLFF. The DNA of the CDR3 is TGCGCCAGCAGCCTGGACAGGGAAAAACTGTTTTTT.

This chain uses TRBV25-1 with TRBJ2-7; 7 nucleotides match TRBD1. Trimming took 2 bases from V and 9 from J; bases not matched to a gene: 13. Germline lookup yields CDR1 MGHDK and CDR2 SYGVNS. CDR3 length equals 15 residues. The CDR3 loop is CASSENRGPRRMQYF. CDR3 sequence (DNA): TGTGCCAGCAGTGAAAACAGGGGACCGCGAAGGATGCAGTACTTC.

This CDR3 is CASSPANQETQYF. The DNA for the CDR3 is TGTGCCAGCTCACCCGCTAACCAAGAGACCCAGTACTTC. This chain joins TRBV18 and TRBJ2-5; D is uncertain. V was trimmed by 3 bases and J by 0 bases, leaving 5 bases between them. Germline V gives CDR1 KGHSH, CDR2 LQKENI. CDR3 length: 13 residues.

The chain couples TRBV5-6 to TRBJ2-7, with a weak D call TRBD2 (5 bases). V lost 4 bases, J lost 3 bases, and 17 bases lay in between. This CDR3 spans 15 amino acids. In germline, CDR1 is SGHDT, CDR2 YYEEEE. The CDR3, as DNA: TGTGCCAGCAGCCCGGGCCCCATCGCGGGCTACGAGCAGTACTTC. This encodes CASSPGPIAGYEQYF. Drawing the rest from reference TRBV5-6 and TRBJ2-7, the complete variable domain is DAGVTQSPTHLIKTRGQQVTLRCSPKSGHDTVSWYQQALGQGPQFIFQYYEEEERQRGNFPDRFSGHQFPNYSSELNVNALLLGDSALYLCASSPGPIAGYEQYFGPGTRLTVT.

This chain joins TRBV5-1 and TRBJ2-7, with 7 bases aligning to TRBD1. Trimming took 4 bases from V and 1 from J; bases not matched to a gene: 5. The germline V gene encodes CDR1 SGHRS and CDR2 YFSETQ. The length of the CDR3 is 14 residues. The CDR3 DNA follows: TGCGCCAGCAGCGAACAGGGGTTTTCCTACGAGCAGTACTTC. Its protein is CASSEQGFSYEQYF. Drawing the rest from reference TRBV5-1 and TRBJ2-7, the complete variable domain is KAGVTQTPRYLIKTRGQQVTLSCSPISGHRSVSWYQQTPGQGLQFLFEYFSETQRNKGNFPGRFSGRQFSNSRSEMNVSTLELGDSALYLCASSEQGFSYEQYFGPGTRLTVT.

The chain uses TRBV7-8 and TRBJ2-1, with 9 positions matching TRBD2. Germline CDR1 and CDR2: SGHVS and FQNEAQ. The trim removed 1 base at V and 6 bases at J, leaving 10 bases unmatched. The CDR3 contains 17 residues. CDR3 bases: TGTGCCAGCAGCTTAGTGGCTCTAGCGGGGTACACCAATGAGCAGTTCTTC. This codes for CASSLVALAGYTNEQFF.

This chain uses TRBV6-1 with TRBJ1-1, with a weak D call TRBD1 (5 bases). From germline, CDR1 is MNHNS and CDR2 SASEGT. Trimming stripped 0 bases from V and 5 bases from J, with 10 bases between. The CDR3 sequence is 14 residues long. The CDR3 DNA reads TGTGCCAGCAGTGAAGCTTGGGGGGGGACTGAAGCTTTCTTT. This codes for CASSEAWGGTEAFF.

This chain's CDR3 is CASRGGWVNIQYF. In DNA, the CDR3 is TGTGCCAGCAGAGGGGGATGGGTAAACATTCAGTACTTC. The rearrangement links TRBV28 to TRBJ2-4; D might be TRBD1 (6 bases). Trimming cost V 6 bases and J 6 bases, with 12 bases left between them. The CDR3 consists of 13 residues. Germline loops: CDR1 MDHEN, CDR2 SYDVKM. Full variable domain (missing parts from reference TRBV28 and TRBJ2-4): DVKVTQSSRYLVKRTGEKVFLECVQDMDHENMFWYRQDPGLGLRLIYFSYDVKMKEKGDIPEGYSVSREKKERFSLILESASTNQTSMYLCASRGGWVNIQYFGAGTRLSVL.

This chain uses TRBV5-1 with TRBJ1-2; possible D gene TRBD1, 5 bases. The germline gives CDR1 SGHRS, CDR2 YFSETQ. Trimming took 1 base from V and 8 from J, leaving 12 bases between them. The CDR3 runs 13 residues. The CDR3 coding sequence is TGCGCCAGCAGCTTGTTAGGGGAAGACGGCTACACCTTC. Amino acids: CASSLLGEDGYTF.

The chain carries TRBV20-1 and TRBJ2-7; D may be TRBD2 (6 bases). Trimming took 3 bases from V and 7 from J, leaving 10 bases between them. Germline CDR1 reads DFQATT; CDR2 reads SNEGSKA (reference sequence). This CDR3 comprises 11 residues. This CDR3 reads CSASRGREQYF. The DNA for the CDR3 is TGCAGTGCTAGTCGAGGGAGGGAGCAGTACTTC.